This record looks at one TCR beta chain sequence and its context. Which antigen it targets is not known. No per-base quality is available; no much larger clone lies one base away. The CDR3 covers 14 residues, taking in both the cysteine and the phenylalanine. Only the CDR3 DNA is retained, 42 bases long and in frame from the first base. Based on the germline V gene (reference sequence), the CDR1 and CDR2 sequences are LNHDA and SQIVND. Relative to germline, V is missing 5 bases and J is missing 5 bases, with 8 bases of the junction outside any gene match. Patients with a history of autoimmune disease or receiving systemic immunosuppression were excluded from the trial. Peripheral blood for TCR sequencing was collected from all dose cohorts at baseline, on cycle 4 day 1, and on cycle 7 day 1. Samples were obtained from an open-label, multicenter, first-in-human phase I dose-escalation trial of ivuxolimab. Adults with locally advanced or metastatic melanoma, renal cell, hepatocellular, or head and neck squamous cell carcinoma were enrolled in the trial. Before TCR sequencing, CD4+ and CD8+ T cells were separately sorted from peripheral blood.

Genomic DNA was isolated from the sorted cells so that the TCRbeta CDR3 region could be sequenced. TCRbeta CDR3 regions were sequenced using the immunoSEQ Assay. In TCRdb, the immuneACCESS table is reduced to in-frame sequences with V and J assigned. These tables do not hold every clone; where another copy was compared, an unresolved V gene accounts for under half, and the others remain unexplained. The sample table records about 22,000 clones; 80% to 90% of these occur just once. Clones ranked in the top ten supply 15% to 20% of the sample. This sample is part of a study of OX40 agonist ivuxolimab in advanced cancers. Turning to the overall study: Ivuxolimab was a fully human IgG2 agonistic monoclonal antibody targeting the costimulatory receptor OX40 (CD134). Intravenous ivuxolimab was administered to patients every 2 weeks at six dose levels: 0.01, 0.1, 0.3, 1.5, 3 and 10 mg/kg. Of the 50 to 55 patients in dose escalation, about 20 had hepatocellular carcinoma, some 15 had melanoma, 9 had renal cell carcinoma and 9 had head and neck cancer. A male proportion of roughly 80% and a mean age of 60 years, ranging from 23 to 79, were recorded for the dose-escalation cohort. Prior anti-PD-1, anti-PD-L1 or anti-CTLA-4 therapy was permitted, and 30% to 45% of dose-escalation patients had received checkpoint inhibitors. Partial responses occurred in three dose-escalation patients: two with cutaneous melanoma and one with hepatocellular carcinoma. Peripheral TCRbeta sequencing aimed to test whether ivuxolimab altered TCR sequence diversity and caused clonal T-cell expansion. The paper reports the monotherapy dose-escalation portion (N ≈ 50 patients) of the phase I ivuxolimab trial.

Paper-wide results and their limitations: Low levels of normalized T-cell clonal expansion were also seen in some patients who did not respond. After ivuxolimab, expanded clones were on average more numerous among CD8+ T cells than among CD4+ T cells. Clonal expansion of both CD4+ and CD8+ blood T cells was observed from baseline to week 6 at doses 0.1 to 3.0 mg/kg. Which antigens the clonally expanded peripheral T cells were specific for was not determined. Partial responders in the 0.1-3.0 mg/kg groups had among the lowest normalized peripheral clonal expansion, especially among CD8+ T cells.

The rearranged chain carries TRBV19 and TRBJ1-1; 7 bases in between match TRBD1. The source of this sequence is an adult with an advanced solid tumor such as melanoma, head and neck, liver or kidney cancer. Sample: CD4+ or CD8+ T cells sorted from blood, taken in a trial of the OX40 agonist ivuxolimab. The CDR3 reads CASSPPDRRTEAFF. The sequenced DNA: TGTGCCAGTAGTCCTCCGGACAGGAGGACTGAAGCTTTCTTT.